The 6 T cell receptor beta chains below all came from one sample that was sequenced in a study of regulatory T cells in long-lasting Graves disease. The time point is: persistent/refractory GD, antithyroid drugs over 5 years with positive TRAb. Making the TCR library involved RNA that had been extracted from PBMCs. Arm-PCR of CDR3 regions with iRepertoire HTBI primers generated TCR beta libraries. MiXCR, applied by TCRdb to the multiplex PCR reads, yields one record per CDR3 protein. The sample records hundreds of thousands of distinct CDR3 sequences, around 21% being singletons. Material: peripheral blood mononuclear cells (PBMCs), obtained when the disease was refractory, from a patient treated with antithyroid drugs. These receptors all stem from a female donor with Graves disease.

Points on this clonotype: The germline gene is not matched at one end of the junction; a read error may be the cause. This rearrangement joins TRBV28 to TRBJ1-1; D perhaps matches TRBD1 (5 bases). From germline, CDR1 is MDHEN and CDR2 SYDVKM. The CDR3 runs 14 residues. DNA of the CDR3: TGTGCCAGCAGTGGAGGGGAGGGGTACACTGAAGCTTCCTTT. Amino acids: CASSGGEGYTEASF. Full variable domain (rest looked up from reference TRBV28 and TRBJ1-1): DVKVTQSSRYLVKRTGEKVFLECVQDMDHENMFWYRQDPGLGLRLIYFSYDVKMKEKGDIPEGYSVSREKKERFSLILESASTNQTSMYLCASSGGEGYTEASFGQGTRLTVV.

The V call is TRBV7-9, the J call TRBJ2-2; D remains ambiguous. Trimming removed 1 base from V and 7 bases from J, with 10 bases in between. In germline, CDR1 is SEHNR, CDR2 FQNEAQ (reference sequence). This CDR3 comprises 14 residues. The CDR3 protein is CASSLGRLGGELFF. The DNA for the CDR3 is TGTGCCAGCAGCTTAGGACGGCTAGGCGGGGAGCTGTTTTTT.

This clonotype came up many times. The CDR3 is CASSLGLTNYEQYF. As DNA, the CDR3 is TGTGCCAGCAGCTTAGGGTTGACTAACTACGAGCAGTACTTC. The chain uses TRBV7-2 and TRBJ2-7; perhaps TRBD2 as D (5 bases). Germline CDR1 reads SGHTA; CDR2 reads FQGNSA. With 1 base removed from V and 3 bases from J, the gap between germline ends came to 10 bases. The CDR3 runs 14 residues.

This clonotype was counted only a few times. This chain links TRBV18 with TRBJ1-1, with no clear D. V lost 3 bases and J lost 3, with 23 bases in between. The CDR3 has 18 residues. Germline V gene data show CDR1 as KGHSH and CDR2 as LQKENI. CDR3: CASSPSEIKVWYHTEAFF. In DNA, the CDR3 is TGTGCCAGCTCACCTAGCGAAATCAAAGTGTGGTATCACACTGAAGCTTTCTTT.

V and J are TRBV12-3 or TRBV12-4 and TRBJ2-2; 7 bases align to TRBD2. V trimming: 6 bases; J trimming: 1 base; junction bases outside the gene matches: 8. CDR3 length equals 16 residues. CDR3 sequence reads: CASSGRPSGNTGELFF. The CDR3 coding sequence is TGTGCCAGCAGCGGGCGGCCTAGCGGGAACACCGGGGAGCTGTTTTTT.

In its sample, this clonotype was seen many times. This chain joins TRBV28 and TRBJ1-2; TRBD1 agrees at 7 bases. Germline CDR1 and CDR2: MDHEN and SYDVKM. CDR3 length equals 14 residues. Germline trimming cut 1 base from V and 4 bases from J; bases unmatched to any gene: 3. The CDR3 DNA is TGTGCCAGCAGTTTATCGACAGGGATCTATGGCTACACCTTC. As protein: CASSLSTGIYGYTF.